The 32 T cell receptor beta chains presented below share a single source sample, sequenced in a study of blood T cell repertoires in COVID-19. The repertoire was sequenced with immunoSEQ multiplex PCR; TCRdb's copy has only in-frame clones and lacks some. The sample consists of about 230,000 clones, more than 65% of them appearing once. Material for sequencing was peripheral blood. The source is a woman in her thirties or forties who had recovered from COVID-19.

The rearrangement joins TRBV5-1 to TRBJ1-6; TRBD1 matches 9 bases. Germline trimming cut 0 bases from V and 7 bases from J; bases unmatched to any gene: 2. Germline loops: CDR1 SGHRS, CDR2 YFSETQ. The CDR3 has 15 residues. CDR3: CASSLVGTGNSPLHF. The CDR3, as DNA: TGCGCCAGCAGCTTGGTTGGGACAGGGAATTCACCCCTCCACTTT.

The chain links TRBV7-6 to TRBJ2-3; 10 bases are a match to TRBD2. The CDR3 covers 16 residues. The germline gives CDR1 SGHVS, CDR2 FNYEAQ. The J segment lost 6 bases and the V segment lost 2 bases, leaving 8 bases of the junction unmatched. This CDR3 is CASSLLTSGDADTQYF. The CDR3 coding sequence is TGTGCCAGCAGCTTACTAACTAGCGGGGACGCGGATACGCAGTATTTT.

This clone is a singleton in its sample. This chain uses TRBV5-6 with TRBJ2-1, with TRBD1 matching over 10 bases. Germline V gives CDR1 SGHDT, CDR2 YYEEEE. V trimming: 3 bases; J trimming: 8 bases; junction bases outside the gene matches: 5. The CDR3 contains 14 residues. CDR3 bases: TGTGCCAGCAGCTCTTGGACAGGGGGGGATGAGCAGTTCTTC. This encodes CASSSWTGGDEQFF.

The chain links TRBV30 to TRBJ1-5, with no clear D. The length of the CDR3 is 14 residues. Germline V lookup: CDR1 GTSNPN, CDR2 SVGIG (reference sequence). V was clipped by 3 bases and J by 0 bases, with 9 bases between them. The CDR3 DNA follows: TGTGCCTGGAGGGAGGGATATAGCAATCAGCCCCAGCATTTT. Translation: CAWREGYSNQPQHF.

The genes are TRBV11-3 and TRBJ2-1; a weak D match, TRBD2 (6 bases). Trimming stripped 2 bases from V and 6 bases from J, with 11 bases between. From germline, CDR1 is SGHNT and CDR2 YENEEA. This CDR3 region has 14 residues. The CDR3 DNA reads TGTGCCAGCAGCTTAACGGGGACTTTCAATGAGCAGTTCTTC. It translates to CASSLTGTFNEQFF.

This clone was picked up one time. The CDR3 reads CASSWLGGQETQYF. The CDR3 region has the DNA TGTGCCAGCAGCTGGTTGGGGGGTCAAGAGACCCAGTACTTC. The chain joins TRBV7-2 to TRBJ2-5, with D perhaps matching TRBD2 (6 bases). Trimming left V 4 bases short and J 2 bases short, with 11 bases between. This CDR3 is built from 14 residues. CDR1 and CDR2 (germline): SGHTA, FQGNSA.

V and J are TRBV5-1 and TRBJ2-7; possibly TRBD1 for D (6 bases). The V gene's germline CDR1 is SGHRS and CDR2 YFSETQ. With 4 bases removed from V and 1 base from J, the gap between germline ends came to 15 bases. The CDR3 covers 15 residues. This chain's CDR3 is CASSARDTLSYEQYF. In nucleotides, the CDR3 is TGCGCCAGCAGCGCCCGGGACACCTTGTCCTACGAGCAGTACTTC. Variable domain in full (rest from reference TRBV5-1 and TRBJ2-7): KAGVTQTPRYLIKTRGQQVTLSCSPISGHRSVSWYQQTPGQGLQFLFEYFSETQRNKGNFPGRFSGRQFSNSRSEMNVSTLELGDSALYLCASSARDTLSYEQYFGPGTRLTVT.

This clone was counted only a few times. This rearrangement joins TRBV4-2 to TRBJ1-3, with D unclear. This CDR3 comprises 17 residues. V lost 0 bases and J 4 bases, leaving 16 bases between the germline ends. Germline V lookup: CDR1 LGHNA, CDR2 YNFKEQ. The CDR3 reads CASSQEINYYGGNTIYF. CDR3 nucleotides: TGTGCCAGCAGCCAAGAGATCAATTACTACGGGGGAAACACCATATATTTT.

The chain links TRBV13 to TRBJ2-3, with a possible D match to TRBD1 (5 bases). This CDR3 region has 12 residues. Looked up from germline, CDR1 is PRHDT and CDR2 is FYEKMQ (reference sequence). The V end lost 4 bases, the J end lost 6 bases, and 8 bases lay between the germline ends. CDR3 residues: CASSSTVDTQYF. CDR3 in DNA: TGTGCCAGCAGCTCGACAGTCGATACGCAGTATTTT.

The chain employs TRBV10-3 and TRBJ1-2; D not resolved. This CDR3 comprises 15 residues. Trimming left V 0 bases short and J 8 bases short, with 16 bases between. From germline, CDR1 is ENHRY and CDR2 SYGVKD. The CDR3 protein is CAISESISGSRGYTF. DNA for the CDR3: TGTGCCATCAGTGAGTCGATATCTGGGTCGAGGGGCTACACCTTC.

In DNA, the CDR3 is TGTGCCACCAGTGATGGGAGCACCATGAACACTGAAGCTTTCTTT. This translates into CATSDGSTMNTEAFF. The J gene is TRBJ1-1, the V gene TRBV24-1; D is uncertain. There are 15 residues in the CDR3. V lost 3 bases to trimming and J lost 0 bases, with 10 bases between them. Per the germline V gene, CDR1 is KGHDR and CDR2 is SFDVKD.

The chain links TRBV5-5 to TRBJ1-3; D possibly corresponds to TRBD1 (5 bases). There are 14 residues in the CDR3. The V end was cut by 2 bases, the J end by 0 bases, with 6 bases between. The germline CDR1 and CDR2 sequences are SGHKS and YYEKEE (reference sequence). In nucleotides, the CDR3 is TGTGCCAGCAGCTTAGGGGCCTCTGGAAACACCATATATTTT. Amino acid sequence: CASSLGASGNTIYF. Combining the CDR3 with reference TRBV5-5 and TRBJ1-3 gives the whole variable domain DAGVTQSPTHLIKTRGQQVTLRCSPISGHKSVSWYQQVLGQGPQFIFQYYEKEERGRGNFPDRFSARQFPNYSSELNVNALLLGDSALYLCASSLGASGNTIYFGEGSWLTVV.

A few counts support this clone. The chain employs TRBV6-2 or TRBV6-3 and TRBJ1-1; the D gene is possibly TRBD1 (5 bases). V was clipped by 6 bases and J by 5 bases, with 25 bases between them. This CDR3 is built from 17 residues. The germline gives CDR1 MNHEY, CDR2 SVGEGT. The CDR3 reads CASSNRPWAGVKTEAFF. The CDR3 nucleotides read TGTGCCAGCAGCAACCGGCCTTGGGCGGGGGTAAAGACTGAAGCTTTCTTT.

The rearrangement joins TRBV7-2 to TRBJ2-1; TRBD1 might be the D (5 bases). The CDR3 runs to 13 residues. V dropped 5 bases and J dropped 8 bases, with 13 bases sitting between them. Germline V lookup: CDR1 SGHTA, CDR2 FQGNSA. CDR3: CASSPGFGDEQFF. The CDR3 region has the DNA TGTGCCAGCAGCCCAGGGTTTGGCGATGAGCAGTTCTTC. Variable domain in full (rest from reference TRBV7-2 and TRBJ2-1): GAGVSQSPSNKVTEKGKDVELRCDPISGHTALYWYRQSLGQGLEFLIYFQGNSAPDKSGLPSDRFSAERTGGSVSTLTIQRTQQEDSAVYLCASSPGFGDEQFFGPGTRLTVL.

This chain connects TRBV10-3 to TRBJ2-1; perhaps TRBD1 as D (5 bases). Germline V gene data show CDR1 as ENHRY and CDR2 as SYGVKD. V was cut by 1 base and J by 5 bases, with 6 bases left in between. The CDR3 spans 13 residues. The CDR3 DNA reads TGTGCCATCAGTGAGTTCAGGGACAATGAGCAGTTCTTC. Translating gives CAISEFRDNEQFF.

The chain employs TRBV7-2 and TRBJ2-1; TRBD1 matches 7 bases. The CDR3 has 14 amino acids. After removal of 5 bases from V and 3 bases from J, the junction contained 4 bases not matched to a gene. CDR1 is SGHTA, CDR2 FQGNSA, per germline. CDR3 region: CASSHPGGYNEQFF. CDR3 sequence (DNA): TGTGCCAGCAGCCACCCAGGGGGCTACAATGAGCAGTTCTTC.

The chain links TRBV2 to TRBJ2-5, with a tentative D call TRBD1 (5 bases). The germline CDR1 and CDR2 sequences are SNHLY and FYNNEI. The CDR3 is made up of 14 amino acids. The V gene lost 7 bases and the J gene lost 2 bases, with 14 bases spanning the gap. The CDR3 DNA reads as TGTGCCAGCACTCGGAGACAGTCTCAAGAGACCCAGTACTTC. Translation: CASTRRQSQETQYF. Complete variable domain (other parts from reference TRBV2 and TRBJ2-5): EPEVTQTPSHQVTQMGQEVILRCVPISNHLYFYWYRQILGQKVEFLVSFYNNEISEKSEIFDDQFSVERPDGSNFTLKIRSTKLEDSAMYFCASTRRQSQETQYFGPGTRLLVL.

V is TRBV5-4 and J is TRBJ1-3; D gene ambiguous. The CDR3 length is 17 residues. Germline V gene sequence: CDR1 SGHNT, CDR2 YYREEE (reference sequence). With 5 bases removed from V and 0 bases from J, the gap between germline ends came to 18 bases. The CDR3 is CASSGGNNPDSGNTIYF. CDR3 nucleotide sequence: TGTGCCAGCAGTGGAGGGAACAACCCAGACTCTGGAAACACCATATATTTT.

Here the CDR3 reads CAWSNMYGYTF. DNA for the CDR3: TGTGCCTGGAGTAATATGTATGGCTACACCTTC. The J gene is TRBJ1-2, the V gene TRBV30, with unresolved D. The germline V gene encodes CDR1 GTSNPN and CDR2 SVGIG (reference sequence). The length of the CDR3 is 11 residues. V dropped 2 bases and J dropped 5 bases, with 6 bases sitting between them.

The chain is built from TRBV7-8 and TRBJ1-1; the D gene is possibly TRBD1 (5 bases). V lost 5 bases to trimming and J lost 5 bases, with 9 bases between them. Germline CDR1 SGHVS, CDR2 FQNEAQ. There are 12 residues in the CDR3. The DNA for the CDR3 is TGTGCCAGCAGCGGCAGGGTAACTGAAGCTTTCTTT. This sequence encodes CASSGRVTEAFF.

The chain employs TRBV14 and TRBJ1-1, with 9 bases matching TRBD1. Germline CDR1 is SGHDN and CDR2 is FVKESK. There are 16 residues in the CDR3. The trim removed 0 bases at V and 7 bases at J, leaving 9 bases unmatched. The DNA of the CDR3 is TGTGCCAGCAGCCAAGATCTCGGACAGGGGCGGATTGAAGCTTTCTTT. Translation: CASSQDLGQGRIEAFF.

V is TRBV19 and J is TRBJ1-4; 11 nucleotides agree with TRBD1. The V gene's germline CDR1 is LNHDA and CDR2 SQIVND (reference sequence). This CDR3 has 15 residues. V shed 5 bases and J 7 bases; nucleotides not matched to a gene: 6. The CDR3 nucleotides read TGTGCCAGTAGTTTCGGACAGGGGGCTCGTGAAAAACTGTTTTTT. The encoded protein is CASSFGQGAREKLFF.

The chain combines TRBV10-3 with TRBJ2-7, with 8 nucleotides matching TRBD2. Germline CDR1 and CDR2: ENHRY and SYGVKD. The CDR3 sequence is 16 residues long. Trimming cost V 2 bases and J 3 bases; bases outside gene matches: 9. The CDR3 region is CAISESFSGEYYEQYF. CDR3 nucleotide sequence: TGTGCCATCAGTGAGAGTTTTAGCGGGGAGTACTACGAGCAGTACTTC.

This chain connects TRBV28 to TRBJ1-6; 9 bases match TRBD1. With V trimmed by 5 bases and J by 14 bases, 13 bases remained unmatched. Germline V gene lookup returns CDR1 MDHEN and CDR2 SYDVKM. The CDR3 has 15 amino acids. DNA for the CDR3: TGTGCCAGCAGTCCCAGGACAGGGGAAGTTTCGACCCTCCACTTT. This gives the protein CASSPRTGEVSTLHF.

The chain has TRBV7-8 and TRBJ1-1; TRBD1 matches at 12 bases. The CDR3 spans 15 residues. Germline lookup yields CDR1 SGHVS and CDR2 FQNEAQ. The V gene end was trimmed by 4 bases and the J gene end by 5 bases; junction bases not matched to a gene: 5. CDR3 protein: CASSSGQGANTEAFF. The CDR3, as DNA: TGTGCCAGCAGCTCGGGACAGGGGGCGAATACTGAAGCTTTCTTT.

As for this clone: Other DNA sequences from this sample encode an identical CDR3 as well. The gene calls are TRBV5-5 and TRBJ2-3, with D perhaps matching TRBD2 (5 bases). The CDR3 runs to 14 residues. V lost 2 bases and J lost 1, with 8 bases in between. Germline lookup yields CDR1 SGHKS and CDR2 YYEKEE (reference sequence). The CDR3: CASSFFGGTDTQYF. CDR3 coding DNA: TGTGCCAGCAGCTTCTTCGGGGGCACAGATACGCAGTATTTT.

The chain joins TRBV19 to TRBJ1-1; D is unresolved. V dropped 5 bases and J dropped 1 base, with 17 bases sitting between them. Germline V gene data show CDR1 as LNHDA and CDR2 as SQIVND (reference sequence). The CDR3 is made up of 16 amino acids. The CDR3 here is CASSFTYGRGNTEAFF. CDR3 sequence (DNA): TGTGCCAGTAGTTTTACCTACGGCCGGGGGAACACTGAAGCTTTCTTT.

The chain has TRBV9 and TRBJ1-1; TRBD1 agrees at 7 bases. This CDR3 spans 23 amino acids. The junction had 29 bases not matched to a gene; V was cut back by 3 bases and J by 0 bases. Germline-derived CDR1 and CDR2 are SGDLS and YYNGEE. This CDR3 reads CASSARQTGTDLGLDWVNTEAFF. The CDR3 DNA reads TGTGCCAGCAGCGCCCGTCAGACAGGGACAGACTTAGGTCTTGACTGGGTGAACACTGAAGCTTTCTTT.

This sequence joins TRBV7-9 and TRBJ2-4, with TRBD2 matching 7 bases. Trimming removed 4 bases from V and 9 bases from J; junction bases left unmatched: 12. CDR1 and CDR2 from the germline V gene are SEHNR and FQNEAQ (reference sequence). The CDR3 extends over 15 amino acids. The CDR3 DNA sequence: TGTGCCAGCAGCTCAAACGAGGACCCGGGGGGCATTCAGTACTTC. Protein product: CASSSNEDPGGIQYF.

This clone was observed once. J is TRBJ1-1 and V is TRBV4-2; 8 nucleotides align to TRBD1. The germline gives CDR1 LGHNA, CDR2 YNFKEQ. The CDR3 contains 15 residues. Germline trimming cut 1 base from V and 3 bases from J; bases unmatched to any gene: 4. The CDR3 DNA follows: TGTGCCAGCAGCCAAGCCAGGGGGCCGCACACTGAAGCTTTCTTT. It encodes CASSQARGPHTEAFF.

The DNA for the CDR3 is TGTGCCAGCAGCTTTGGGGGAGGTGGCTCTGGAAACACCATATATTTT. It yields the protein CASSFGGGGSGNTIYF. The chain links TRBV5-4 to TRBJ1-3, with TRBD1 as a possible D gene (5 bases). The V and J ends lost 2 bases and 0 bases respectively, with 12 bases between them. The CDR3 extends over 16 amino acids. CDR1 SGHNT and CDR2 YYREEE come from the germline V gene (reference sequence).

The rearrangement links TRBV27 to TRBJ1-2; possible D gene TRBD1, 6 bases. Looked up from germline, CDR1 is MNHEY and CDR2 is SMNVEV (reference sequence). With 6 bases removed from V and 2 bases from J, the gap between germline ends came to 10 bases. The CDR3 sequence is 13 residues long. CDR3 DNA sequence: TGTGCCAGCAGCTTCCAGGGGAACTATGGCTACACCTTC. This sequence encodes CASSFQGNYGYTF.